The 15 T cell receptor beta chains below come from one sample, sequenced in a study of shared clonotypes between healthy human individuals. Using immunoSEQ multiplex PCR, the repertoire was profiled, and TCRdb retains in-frame clones only, with some absent. The profile covers millions of clones, with around nine tenths appearing a single time and around 0.15% taken by the ten largest. The source material was naive CD4+ T cells sorted from blood. The sample's subset: CD45RA+ positively selected. The receptor source for this set is a man between 18 and 29 years old in good health.

The V gene is TRBV28, the J gene TRBJ2-5; no firm D call. Judging by the DNA end, TRBJ2-7 fits better; the J call may be wrong. This CDR3 is 14 amino acids long. Germline V lookup: CDR1 MDHEN, CDR2 SYDVKM. CDR3 sequence: CASTYRRNSYEQYF. DNA for the CDR3: TGTGCCAGCACCTACAGACGAAACTCCTACGAGCAGTACTTC.

A note on this clone: Other DNA sequences in the sample encode the same CDR3. The chain recombines TRBV7-9 with TRBJ1-2, with D perhaps TRBD1 (5 bases). Per germline, CDR1 SEHNR and CDR2 FQNEAQ (reference sequence). V lost 1 base and J 2 bases, leaving 5 bases between the germline ends. The CDR3 loop spans 13 amino acids. CDR3 protein: CASSLGGNYGYTF. CDR3 coding DNA: TGTGCCAGCAGCTTAGGGGGCAACTATGGCTACACCTTC.

The CDR3 nucleotides are TGTGCCAGCAGTGAAGCGGGGGACCTCGAGCAGTACTTC. Translated: CASSEAGDLEQYF. The rearrangement joins TRBV25-1 to TRBJ2-5; 7 bases line up with TRBD2. The end of the DNA fits TRBJ2-7 better, so the J call may be wrong. This CDR3 spans 13 amino acids. Germline V gene lookup returns CDR1 MGHDK and CDR2 SYGVNS.

The chain is built from TRBV19 and TRBJ1-2; 8 nucleotides line up with TRBD1. After removal of 3 bases from V and 5 bases from J, the junction contained 5 bases not matched to a gene. Germline CDR1 reads LNHDA; CDR2 reads SQIVND (reference sequence). The CDR3 has 14 residues. CDR3 residues: CASSIGRGQYGYTF. The CDR3 coding sequence is TGTGCCAGTAGTATCGGCAGGGGGCAATATGGCTACACCTTC.

The rearrangement links TRBV6-5 to TRBJ2-1; 9 nucleotides match TRBD1. Per the germline V gene, CDR1 is MNHEY and CDR2 is SVGAGI. V lost 6 bases, J lost 8 bases, and 11 bases stayed unmatched. The CDR3 runs 15 residues. The CDR3 loop reads CASSFDRGAKHEQFF. The CDR3 DNA sequence: TGTGCCAGCAGCTTCGACAGGGGGGCGAAACATGAGCAGTTCTTC.

V and J are TRBV6-1 and TRBJ1-6; D remains unclear. The ends were cut back, 4 bases at V and 11 bases at J, with 12 bases in the middle. The germline CDR1 and CDR2 sequences are MNHNS and SASEGT. The CDR3 totals 13 residues. This CDR3 reads CASSVKEGTPLHF. CDR3 DNA: TGTGCCAGCAGTGTTAAGGAGGGAACACCCCTCCACTTT.

The chain links TRBV7-2 to TRBJ2-2; 9 bases are shared with TRBD1. The ends lost 4 bases at V and 6 bases at J; junction bases unmatched: 6. The CDR3 contains 15 residues. In germline, CDR1 is SGHTA, CDR2 FQGNSA. CDR3 sequence (DNA): TGTGCCAGCAGCTGGGGACAGGGAATCGCCGGGGAGCTGTTTTTT. It encodes CASSWGQGIAGELFF.

There are a few counts of this clone. The sample holds other DNA sequences that translate to the same CDR3. This chain's CDR3 is CASSLEGRNTEAFF. CDR3 DNA sequence: TGCGCCAGCAGCTTGGAAGGCAGAAACACTGAAGCTTTCTTT. This rearrangement joins TRBV5-1 to TRBJ1-1, with D unresolved. Germline CDR1 reads SGHRS; CDR2 reads YFSETQ. This CDR3 comprises 14 residues. V was pared by 0 bases and J by 2 bases, with 8 bases between.

CDR3 protein: CASSLESSKGETQYF. CDR3 nucleotides: TGCGCCAGCAGCTTGGAATCCAGCAAGGGGGAGACCCAGTACTTC. This chain connects TRBV5-1 to TRBJ2-5; D may be TRBD1 (5 bases). Trimming shortened V by 0 bases and J by 5 bases, and 14 bases separated the two germline ends. Germline V gives CDR1 SGHRS, CDR2 YFSETQ. The CDR3 runs 15 residues.

This chain connects TRBV21-1 to TRBJ1-2; no DNA check was done on the table's D call, TRBD1. TRBV21-1 counts as a pseudogene. The CDR3 sequence is 16 residues long. In DNA, the CDR3 is TGTGCCAGCAGCAAAGAGGACAGGGGTACTAACTATGGCTACACCTTC. Its protein is CASSKEDRGTNYGYTF.

The chain links TRBV7-2 to TRBJ2-2, with 12 bases lining up with TRBD2. V lost 7 bases and J lost 6; bases outside the gene matches: 9. Germline CDR1 and CDR2: SGHTA and FQGNSA. The CDR3 is 16 residues long. The CDR3 loop is CASNRLAGDAAGELFF. The CDR3 DNA reads TGTGCCAGCAACCGACTAGCGGGAGACGCCGCCGGGGAGCTGTTTTTT.

The V call is TRBV7-2, the J call TRBJ2-3, with 16 positions matching TRBD2. This CDR3 is 16 amino acids long. Trimming removed 5 bases from V and 4 bases from J; junction bases left unmatched: 3. Germline CDR1 is SGHTA and CDR2 is FQGNSA. The CDR3 nucleotides are TGTGCCAGCAGCCCGGGACTAGCGGGAGGGGCAGATACGCAGTATTTT. Its translation: CASSPGLAGGADTQYF.

This chain links TRBV7-9 with TRBJ2-2, with 14 bases fitting TRBD2. Germline V gene sequence: CDR1 SEHNR, CDR2 FQNEAQ (reference sequence). This CDR3 contains 19 residues. J was trimmed by 2 bases and V by 4 bases; bases with no gene match: 9. In nucleotides, the CDR3 is TGTGCCAGCAGCTCAAACTTCGGGACTAGCGGGAGTAACACCGGGGAGCTGTTTTTT. Residues: CASSSNFGTSGSNTGELFF.

The rearrangement uses TRBV29-1 and TRBJ1-1; a weak D match, TRBD1 (5 bases). With 3 bases removed from V and 11 bases from J, the gap between germline ends came to 10 bases. The CDR3 sequence is 10 residues long. CDR1 is SQVTM and CDR2 is ANQGSEA in the germline V gene. The CDR3 nucleotides read TGCAGCGTTGATCTGGGGGGGGCTTTCTTT. It yields the protein CSVDLGGAFF.

Notes on this clone: Other DNA sequences within the sample encode an identical CDR3. The rearrangement links TRBV5-1 to TRBJ2-7; TRBD2 agrees at 12 bases. The CDR3 loop spans 16 amino acids. CDR1 and CDR2 (germline): SGHRS, YFSETQ. V shed 4 bases and J 1 base; nucleotides not matched to a gene: 6. The CDR3 is CASSPGTSGLSYEQYF. The DNA for the CDR3 is TGCGCCAGCAGCCCGGGGACTAGCGGGTTGTCCTACGAGCAGTACTTC.